One and the same sample provided the 11 T cell receptor beta chains below, sequenced in a study of cytomegalovirus exposure and HLA in healthy donors. The primer mix had 60 Vbeta and 13 Jbeta primers. Sequencing was performed with immunoSEQ multiplex PCR; in TCRdb, only in-frame clones are kept and a portion is missing. The data show 120,000 to 150,000 clones, around 78% seen once. Sequencing was carried out using PBMCs. Source of these receptors: a man aged 40-49 years in good health and CMV-seropositive.

The genes are TRBV7-7 and TRBJ2-2; 9 bases fit TRBD1. CDR1 and CDR2 from the germline V gene are SSHAT and FNYEAQ (reference sequence). V gave up 4 bases and J gave up 5 bases; unmatched junction bases: 2. The CDR3 runs 14 residues. CDR3 in amino acids: CASSSGQGTGELFF. The DNA for the CDR3 is TGTGCCAGCAGCTCGGGACAGGGAACCGGGGAGCTGTTTTTT.

About this clone: Germline is not matched at one junction end, which may reflect a read error. The sample contains more than one DNA sequence encoding this CDR3. The DNA of the CDR3 is TGCGCCAGTAGTCCAAAGACAGGCTGGGATCAGCCCCAGCATTTT. The encoded protein is CASSPKTGWDQPQHF. The chain is built from TRBV19 and TRBJ1-5; D perhaps matches TRBD1 (6 bases). The CDR3 covers 15 residues. Looked up from germline, CDR1 is LNHDA and CDR2 is SQIVND (reference sequence).

The chain uses TRBV13 and TRBJ2-7; 11 bases are shared with TRBD2. The germline CDR1 and CDR2 sequences are PRHDT and FYEKMQ (reference sequence). The V and J ends lost 5 bases and 1 base, in that order; junction bases with no gene match: 7. The CDR3 is 16 residues long. This chain's CDR3 is CASSPVGTSGSYEQYF. DNA of the CDR3: TGTGCCAGCAGCCCCGTAGGGACTAGCGGATCCTACGAGCAGTACTTC.

The chain combines TRBV6-5 with TRBJ2-3, with D possibly TRBD1 on 6 matching bases. CDR1 MNHEY and CDR2 SVGAGI come from the germline V gene. The CDR3 contains 16 residues. V lost 2 bases, J lost 4 bases, and 16 bases lay in between. The CDR3 here is CASSYGVGTPPDTQYF. The CDR3 nucleotides read TGTGCCAGCAGTTACGGGGTGGGGACACCTCCAGATACGCAGTATTTT.

V is TRBV4-1 and J is TRBJ2-1, with 11 bases aligning to TRBD2. CDR1 is MGHRA, CDR2 YSYEKL, per germline. The trim removed 0 bases at V and 6 bases at J, leaving 10 bases unmatched. The CDR3 length is 18 residues. CDR3 sequence reads: CASSQDDRGLADGNEQFF. The CDR3 region has the DNA TGCGCCAGCAGCCAAGATGACCGGGGACTAGCGGACGGCAATGAGCAGTTCTTC.

The genes are TRBV19 and TRBJ2-3; 15 nucleotides line up with TRBD2. V was pared by 6 bases and J by 2 bases, with 9 bases of the junction left unmatched. This CDR3 region has 18 residues. The germline CDR1 and CDR2 sequences are LNHDA and SQIVND (reference sequence). The CDR3 region is CASSPTGTSGRITDTQYF. CDR3 coding DNA: TGTGCCAGTAGCCCGACCGGGACTAGCGGGAGGATCACAGATACGCAGTATTTT. Drawing the rest from reference TRBV19 and TRBJ2-3, the complete variable domain is DGGITQSPKYLFRKEGQNVTLSCEQNLNHDAMYWYRQDPGQGLRLIYYSQIVNDFQKGDIAEGYSVSREKKESFPLTVTSAQKNPTAFYLCASSPTGTSGRITDTQYFGPGTRLTVL.

CDR3 protein: CASSLEGFGGNEQFF. The CDR3 nucleotides are TGTGCCAGCAGCTTAGAAGGGTTCGGGGGTAATGAGCAGTTCTTC. V and J are TRBV7-2 and TRBJ2-1, with D possibly TRBD2 on 6 matching bases. CDR1 SGHTA and CDR2 FQGNSA come from the germline V gene. The CDR3 extends over 15 amino acids. With 1 base removed from V and 7 bases from J, the gap between germline ends came to 14 bases.

V gene TRBV19 combines with J gene TRBJ2-1; 7 positions agree with TRBD2. CDR1 is LNHDA, CDR2 SQIVND, per germline (reference sequence). V was clipped by 7 bases and J by 0 bases; unmatched bases: 6. The CDR3 is 15 amino acids. CDR3 coding DNA: TGTGCCAGTATCGGCGGCGGGGGCTCCTACAATGAGCAGTTCTTC. Protein product: CASIGGGGSYNEQFF.

Only a few counts were recorded for this clone. CDR3 sequence: CASAEMDRESEAFF. The DNA for the CDR3 is TGTGCCAGCGCAGAAATGGACAGGGAGAGTGAAGCTTTCTTT. This rearrangement joins TRBV19 to TRBJ1-1; 8 nucleotides match TRBD1. Germline lookup yields CDR1 LNHDA and CDR2 SQIVND (reference sequence). The CDR3 has 14 amino acids. V gave up 9 bases and J gave up 7 bases; unmatched junction bases: 13.

This chain uses TRBV7-6 with TRBJ2-2; weak D call: TRBD2 (7 bases). Trimming removed 5 bases from V and 3 bases from J, with 22 bases in between. CDR3 length equals 18 residues. The germline V gene encodes CDR1 SGHVS and CDR2 FNYEAQ. The CDR3 bases are TGTGCCAGCAGCGTACTCCTTCAGGGGAGGGTTTACACCGGGGAGCTGTTTTTT. Protein product: CASSVLLQGRVYTGELFF.

This chain joins TRBV30 and TRBJ1-1; no firm D call. CDR3 length: 13 amino acids. Germline V gene lookup returns CDR1 GTSNPN and CDR2 SVGIG (reference sequence). V gave up 0 bases and J gave up 5 bases, with 10 bases separating them. The CDR3 sequence is CAWSVIPGTEAFF. CDR3 sequence (DNA): TGTGCCTGGAGTGTAATTCCGGGAACTGAAGCTTTCTTT.